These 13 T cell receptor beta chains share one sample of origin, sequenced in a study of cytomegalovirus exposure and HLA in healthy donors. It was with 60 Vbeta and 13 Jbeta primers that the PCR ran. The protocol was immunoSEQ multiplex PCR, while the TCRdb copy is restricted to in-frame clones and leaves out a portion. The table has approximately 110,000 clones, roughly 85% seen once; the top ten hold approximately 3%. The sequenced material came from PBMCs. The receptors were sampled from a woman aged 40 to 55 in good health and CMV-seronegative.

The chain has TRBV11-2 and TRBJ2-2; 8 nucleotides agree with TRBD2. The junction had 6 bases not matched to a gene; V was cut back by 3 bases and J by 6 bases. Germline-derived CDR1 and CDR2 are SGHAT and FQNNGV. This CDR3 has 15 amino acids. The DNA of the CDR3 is TGTGCCAGCAGCTTTGGTGCCGGGGGGGCCGGGGAGCTGTTTTTT. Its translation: CASSFGAGGAGELFF. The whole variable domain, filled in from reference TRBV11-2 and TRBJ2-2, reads EAGVAQSPRYKIIEKRQSVAFWCNPISGHATLYWYQQILGQGPKLLIQFQNNGVVDDSQLPKDRFSAERLKGVDSTLKIQPAKLEDSAVYLCASSFGAGGAGELFFGEGSRLTVL.

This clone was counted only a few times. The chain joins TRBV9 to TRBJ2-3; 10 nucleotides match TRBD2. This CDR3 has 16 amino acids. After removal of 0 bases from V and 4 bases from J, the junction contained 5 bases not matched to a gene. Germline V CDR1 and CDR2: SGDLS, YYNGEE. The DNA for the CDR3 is TGTGCCAGCAGCGTAGAAGCGGGGGGGCCACCAGATACGCAGTATTTT. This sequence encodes CASSVEAGGPPDTQYF. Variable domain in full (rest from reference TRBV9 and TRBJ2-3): DSGVTQTPKHLITATGQRVTLRCSPRSGDLSVYWYQQSLDQGLQFLIQYYNGEERAKGNILERFSAQQFPDLHSELNLSSLELGDSALYFCASSVEAGGPPDTQYFGPGTRLTVL.

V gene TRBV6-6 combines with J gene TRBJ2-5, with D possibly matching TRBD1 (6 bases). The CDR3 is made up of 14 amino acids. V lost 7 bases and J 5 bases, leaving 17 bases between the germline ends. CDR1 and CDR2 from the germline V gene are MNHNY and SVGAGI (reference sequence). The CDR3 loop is CASTLQGGRETQYF. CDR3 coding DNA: TGTGCCAGCACCCTACAAGGGGGTCGCGAGACCCAGTACTTC.

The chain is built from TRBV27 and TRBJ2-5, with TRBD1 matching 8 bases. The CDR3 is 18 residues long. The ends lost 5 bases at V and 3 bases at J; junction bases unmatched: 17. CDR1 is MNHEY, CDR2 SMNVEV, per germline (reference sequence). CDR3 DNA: TGTGCCAGCAGTCCCTACGCGACAGGGGCGAATTTCAAAGAGACCCAGTACTTC. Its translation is CASSPYATGANFKETQYF.

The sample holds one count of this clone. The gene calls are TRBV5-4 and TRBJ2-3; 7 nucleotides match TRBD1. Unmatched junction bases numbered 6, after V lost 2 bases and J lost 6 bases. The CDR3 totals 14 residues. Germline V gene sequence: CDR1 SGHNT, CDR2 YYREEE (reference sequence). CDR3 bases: TGTGCCAGCAGCTTAAAGGGGGCGAGTGATACGCAGTATTTT. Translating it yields CASSLKGASDTQYF.

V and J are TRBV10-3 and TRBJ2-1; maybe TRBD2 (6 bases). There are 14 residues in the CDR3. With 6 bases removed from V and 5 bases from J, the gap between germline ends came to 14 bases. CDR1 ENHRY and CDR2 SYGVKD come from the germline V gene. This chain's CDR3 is CAIRSPTGDNEQFF. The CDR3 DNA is TGTGCCATCAGATCACCGACGGGGGACAATGAGCAGTTCTTC.

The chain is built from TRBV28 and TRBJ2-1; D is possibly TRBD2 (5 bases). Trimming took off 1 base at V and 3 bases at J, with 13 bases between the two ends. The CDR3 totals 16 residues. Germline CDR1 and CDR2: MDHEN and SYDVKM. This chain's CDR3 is CASSLYRGSVYNEQFF. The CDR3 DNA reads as TGTGCCAGCAGTTTATACAGAGGGAGCGTCTACAATGAGCAGTTCTTC.

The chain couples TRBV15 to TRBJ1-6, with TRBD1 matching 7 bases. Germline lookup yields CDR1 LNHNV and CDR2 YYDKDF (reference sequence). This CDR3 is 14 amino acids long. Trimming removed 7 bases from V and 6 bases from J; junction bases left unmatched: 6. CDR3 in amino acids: CATNPGQPNSPLHF. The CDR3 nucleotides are TGTGCCACCAACCCGGGACAGCCTAATTCACCCCTCCACTTT.

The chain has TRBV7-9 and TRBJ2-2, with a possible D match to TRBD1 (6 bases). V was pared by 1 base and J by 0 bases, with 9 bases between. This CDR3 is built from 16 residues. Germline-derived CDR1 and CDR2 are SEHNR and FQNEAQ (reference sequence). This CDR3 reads CASSLEGVANTGELFF. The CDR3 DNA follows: TGTGCCAGCAGCTTAGAGGGGGTAGCGAACACCGGGGAGCTGTTTTTT.

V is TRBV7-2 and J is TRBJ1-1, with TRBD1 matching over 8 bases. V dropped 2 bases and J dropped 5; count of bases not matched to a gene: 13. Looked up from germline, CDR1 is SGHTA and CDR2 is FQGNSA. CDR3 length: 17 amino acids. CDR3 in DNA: TGTGCCAGCAGCTTATACGGACAGGGCACCTTTCGAACTGAAGCTTTCTTT. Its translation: CASSLYGQGTFRTEAFF.

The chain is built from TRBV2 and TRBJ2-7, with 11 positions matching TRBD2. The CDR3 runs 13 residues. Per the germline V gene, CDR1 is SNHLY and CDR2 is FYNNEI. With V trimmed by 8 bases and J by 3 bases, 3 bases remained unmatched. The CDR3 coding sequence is TGTGCCAGCTCGACTAGCGGGAACTACGAGCAGTACTTC. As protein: CASSTSGNYEQYF.

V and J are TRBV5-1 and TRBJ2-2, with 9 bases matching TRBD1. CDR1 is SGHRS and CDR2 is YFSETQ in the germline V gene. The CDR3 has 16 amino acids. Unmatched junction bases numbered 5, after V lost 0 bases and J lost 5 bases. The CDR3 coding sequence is TGCGCCAGCAGCTTGGCTTGGACAGGGGAAACCGGGGAGCTGTTTTTT. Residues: CASSLAWTGETGELFF.

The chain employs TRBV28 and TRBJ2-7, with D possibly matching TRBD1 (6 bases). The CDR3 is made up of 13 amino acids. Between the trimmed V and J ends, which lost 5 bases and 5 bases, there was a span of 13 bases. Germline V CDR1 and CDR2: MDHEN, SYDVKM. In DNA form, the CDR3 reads TGTGCCAGCAGTCCAGACCACAGGGACGAGCAGTACTTC. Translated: CASSPDHRDEQYF.